This T cell receptor beta chain is drawn from a study of vaccination and CD4 T cells after COVID-19. Details on this clonotype: Its antigen is still unknown.

Researchers used the Oncomine TCR Beta short-read assay to sequence DNA from cultured CD4+ T cells. TCRdb passed the PCR reads through MiXCR, listing each CDR3 protein once. The sample holds roughly 26,000 distinct CDR3 sequences, about 40% seen once. Study-wide results and caveats: Spike mono-reactivity applied to 304 of 307 vaccine-specific clones detected in convalescent patients.

The CDR3 totals 19 residues. Treatment defined: roughly ten-day PBMC culture with coronavirus spike peptide pools or control peptides (ViraFEST assay). The TCR sequence derives from a human donor who had recovered from COVID-19. The chain combines TRBV21-1 with TRBJ2-1; TRBD2, the table's D call, was not compared with the DNA. TRBV21-1 is a known pseudogene. The sample consisted of CD4+ T cells from blood, cultured in vitro. The CDR3: CASSKARGRLAASYNEQFF. CDR3 in DNA: TGTGCCAGCAGCAAAGCGCGGGGGAGACTAGCGGCTTCCTACAATGAGCAGTTCTTC.